The TCR beta chain described here comes from a study of T cell clonotyping in hematopoietic cell transplantation. The CDR3 is 13 residues long. Between the trimmed V and J ends, which lost 1 base and 5 bases, there was a span of 8 bases. The germline V gene has CDR1 SEHNR and CDR2 FQNEAQ (reference sequence). Sequencing was performed with immunoSEQ multiplex PCR; in TCRdb, only in-frame clones are kept and a portion is missing. Counted here are more than 15,000 clones, 85% to 90% occurring once; the ten biggest clones make up 2.7%. Concerning this clone: The antigen is undetermined.

Study-wide results and limits: Broader posttransplant TCR repertoire diversity was predicted by graft donor and pretransplant recipient Inverse Simpson Index values. Recipient TCR diversity dropped after transplant; expanded clonotypes rose from day 30 to 180.

The source material was peripheral blood mononuclear cells. This chain joins TRBV7-9 and TRBJ2-5, with a tentative D call TRBD1 (5 bases). The TCR sequence derives from a man aged 45-60 years in good health. Some clones in this sample may be carry-over from other donors' samples. The CDR3 loop reads CASSLEGVETQYF. CDR3 DNA sequence: TGTGCCAGCAGCTTAGAAGGGGTGGAGACCCAGTACTTC.